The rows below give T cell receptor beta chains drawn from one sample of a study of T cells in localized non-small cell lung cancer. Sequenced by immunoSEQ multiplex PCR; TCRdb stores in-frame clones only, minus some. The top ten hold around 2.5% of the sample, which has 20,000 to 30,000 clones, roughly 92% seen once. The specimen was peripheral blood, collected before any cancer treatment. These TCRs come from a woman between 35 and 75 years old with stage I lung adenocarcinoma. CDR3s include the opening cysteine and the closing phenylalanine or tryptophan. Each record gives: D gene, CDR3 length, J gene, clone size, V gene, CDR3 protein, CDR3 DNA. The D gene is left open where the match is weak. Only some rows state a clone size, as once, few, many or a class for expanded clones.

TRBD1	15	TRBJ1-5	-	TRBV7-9	CASSPGQGFNQPQHF	TGTGCCAGCAGTCCCGGACAGGGTTTCAATCAGCCCCAGCATTTT
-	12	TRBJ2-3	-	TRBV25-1	CASSLSGDTQYF	TGTGCCAGCTCCCTCTCCGGGGATACGCAGTATTTT
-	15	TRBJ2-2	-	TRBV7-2	CASSLRGTNTGELFF	TGTGCCAGCAGCTTACGGGGGACCAACACCGGGGAGCTGTTTTTT
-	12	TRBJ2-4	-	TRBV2	CASSPPENIQYF	TGTGCCAGCAGTCCCCCGGAAAACATTCAGTACTTC
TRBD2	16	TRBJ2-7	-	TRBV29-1	CSVEGASGRATYEQYF	TGCAGCGTTGAAGGGGCTAGCGGGAGGGCAACCTACGAGCAGTACTTC
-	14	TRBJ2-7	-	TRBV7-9	CASSFLDINYEQYF	TGTGCCAGCAGCTTCCTCGACATCAACTACGAGCAGTACTTC
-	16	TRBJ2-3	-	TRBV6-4	CASSDSSAGGSDTQYF	TGTGCCAGCAGTGACTCCAGCGCCGGAGGATCAGATACGCAGTATTTT
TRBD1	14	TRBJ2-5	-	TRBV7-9	CASSLWDRGETQYF	TGTGCCAGCAGCTTATGGGACAGAGGGGAGACCCAGTACTTC
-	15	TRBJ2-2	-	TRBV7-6	CASSLPGIGAGELFF	TGTGCCAGCAGCTTACCCGGGATAGGGGCCGGGGAGCTGTTTTTT
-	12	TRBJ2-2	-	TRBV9	CASSVVTGELFF	TGTGCCAGCAGCGTAGTCACCGGGGAGCTGTTTTTT
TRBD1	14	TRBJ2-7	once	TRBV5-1	CASRRGQSLDEQYF	TGCGCCAGCAGGAGGGGACAGTCTTTAGACGAGCAGTACTTC
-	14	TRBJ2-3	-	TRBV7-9	CASSSRHNTDTQYF	TGTGCCAGCAGCTCAAGACATAACACAGATACGCAGTATTTT
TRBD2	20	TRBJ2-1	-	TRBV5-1	CASSSHRGGSGRPAYNEQFF	TGCGCCAGCAGCTCCCACCGAGGGGGTAGCGGGAGGCCAGCCTACAATGAGCAGTTCTTC
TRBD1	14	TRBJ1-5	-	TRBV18	CASSPGQGAQPQHF	TGTGCCAGCTCACCGGGCCAGGGGGCGCAGCCCCAGCATTTT
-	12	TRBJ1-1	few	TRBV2	CASSDFVSEAFF	TGTGCCAGCAGTGATTTTGTCAGCGAAGCTTTCTTT
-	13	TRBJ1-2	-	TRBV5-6	CASSLGKNYGYTF	TGTGCCAGCAGCTTGGGTAAAAACTATGGCTACACCTTC
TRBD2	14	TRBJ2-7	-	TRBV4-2	CASSQGSGRGGQYF	TGTGCCAGCAGCCAAGGTAGCGGGAGGGGCGGGCAGTACTTC
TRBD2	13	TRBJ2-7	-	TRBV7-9	CASSSGRAYEQYF	TGTGCCAGCTCCTCGGGGAGGGCCTACGAGCAGTACTTC
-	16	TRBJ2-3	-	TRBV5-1	CASSRGLERRTDTQYF	TGCGCCAGCAGCCGCGGGCTGGAGCGGCGCACAGATACGCAGTATTTT
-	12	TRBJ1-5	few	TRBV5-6	CASSLASQPQHF	TGTGCCAGCAGCTTAGCGAGTCAGCCCCAGCATTTT
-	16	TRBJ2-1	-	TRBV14	CASRRLAPEGGNEQFF	TGTGCCAGCAGGCGACTAGCTCCCGAGGGGGGGAATGAGCAGTTCTTC
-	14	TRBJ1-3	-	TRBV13	CASSPQTSGNTIYF	TGTGCCAGCAGCCCACAAACCTCTGGAAACACCATATATTTT
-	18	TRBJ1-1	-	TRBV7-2	CASSFIGGWGLTDTEAFF	TGTGCCAGCAGCTTTATAGGGGGGTGGGGCCTGACTGACACTGAAGCTTTCTTT
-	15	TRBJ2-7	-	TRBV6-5	CASSYTQISTYEQYF	TGTGCCAGCAGTTACACACAGATATCTACCTACGAGCAGTACTTC
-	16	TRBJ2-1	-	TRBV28	CASSFPPPDPNNEQFF	TGTGCCAGCAGTTTCCCTCCCCCGGACCCAAACAATGAGCAGTTCTTC
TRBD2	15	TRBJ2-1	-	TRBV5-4	CASGQEGGPGNEQFF	TGTGCCAGCGGCCAGGAGGGAGGGCCCGGCAATGAGCAGTTCTTC
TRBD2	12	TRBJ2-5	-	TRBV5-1	CASRREGETQYF	TGCGCCAGCAGACGGGAGGGGGAGACCCAGTACTTC
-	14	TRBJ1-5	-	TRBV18	CASSPGGGNQPQHF	TGTGCCAGCTCACCAGGGGGTGGCAATCAGCCCCAGCATTTT
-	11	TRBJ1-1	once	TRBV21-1	CASSMPAGPFF	TGTGCCAGCAGCATGCCCGCTGGTCCTTTCTTT
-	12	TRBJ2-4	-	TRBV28	CASGLTKNIQYF	TGTGCCAGCGGGCTAACCAAAAACATTCAGTACTTC
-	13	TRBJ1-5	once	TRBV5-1	CASSFEGHQPQHF	TGCGCCAGCAGCTTTGAAGGGCATCAGCCCCAGCATTTT
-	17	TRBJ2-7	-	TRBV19	CASSEFSRARGNYEQYF	TGTGCCAGTAGTGAGTTTAGTAGGGCACGGGGAAACTACGAGCAGTACTTC
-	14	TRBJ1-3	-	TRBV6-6	CASSREGHGNTIYF	TGTGCCAGCAGCCGAGAGGGGCATGGAAACACCATATATTTT
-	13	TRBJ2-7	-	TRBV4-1	CASSQASAQEQYF	TGCGCCAGCAGCCAAGCGTCTGCTCAAGAGCAGTACTTC
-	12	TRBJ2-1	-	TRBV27	CASGSSYNEQFF	TGTGCCAGCGGGAGCTCCTACAATGAGCAGTTCTTC
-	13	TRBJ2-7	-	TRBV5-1	CASSSESSYEQYF	TGCGCCAGCAGCTCGGAATCATCCTACGAGCAGTACTTC
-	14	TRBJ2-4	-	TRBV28	CASSQQGTKNIQYF	TGTGCCAGCAGTCAACAGGGTACCAAAAACATTCAGTACTTC
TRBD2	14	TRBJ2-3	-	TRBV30	CAYGAGGPTDTQYF	TGTGCCTATGGGGCGGGAGGGCCCACAGATACGCAGTATTTT
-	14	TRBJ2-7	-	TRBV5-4	CASSSAPVVHEQYF	TGTGCCAGCAGCTCCGCCCCTGTCGTCCACGAGCAGTACTTC
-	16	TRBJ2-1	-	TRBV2	CASIGTFGGSYNEQFF	TGTGCCAGCATTGGGACTTTCGGCGGCTCCTACAATGAGCAGTTCTTC
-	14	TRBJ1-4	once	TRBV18	CASSLRDTNEKLFF	TGTGCCAGCTCCCTCCGGGACACTAATGAAAAACTGTTTTTT
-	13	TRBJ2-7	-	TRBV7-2	CASSSQIQYEQYF	TGTGCCAGCAGCTCACAAATCCAATACGAGCAGTACTTC
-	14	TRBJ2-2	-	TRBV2	CASRRLGGTGELFF	TGTGCCAGCAGAAGACTGGGTGGCACCGGGGAGCTGTTTTTT
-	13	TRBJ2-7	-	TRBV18	CASSPPGGTEQYF	TGTGCCAGCTCACCACCGGGGGGTACCGAGCAGTACTTC
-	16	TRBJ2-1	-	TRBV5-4	CASSLVGGALYNEQFF	TGTGCCAGCAGCTTGGTAGGCGGAGCCCTGTACAATGAGCAGTTCTTC
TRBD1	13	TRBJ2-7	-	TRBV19	CASSGDRTYEQYF	TGTGCCAGTAGCGGGGACAGAACCTACGAGCAGTACTTC
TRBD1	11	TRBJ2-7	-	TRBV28	CAGQGSYEQYF	TGTGCCGGACAGGGTAGCTACGAGCAGTACTTC
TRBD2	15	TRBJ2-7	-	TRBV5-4	CTSSLGGTSTYEQYF	TGTACCAGCAGCTTAGGTGGGACTAGCACCTACGAGCAGTACTTC
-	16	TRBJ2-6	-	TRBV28	CASSSSGQSGANVLTF	TGTGCCAGCAGTTCATCCGGACAGTCTGGGGCCAACGTCCTGACTTTC